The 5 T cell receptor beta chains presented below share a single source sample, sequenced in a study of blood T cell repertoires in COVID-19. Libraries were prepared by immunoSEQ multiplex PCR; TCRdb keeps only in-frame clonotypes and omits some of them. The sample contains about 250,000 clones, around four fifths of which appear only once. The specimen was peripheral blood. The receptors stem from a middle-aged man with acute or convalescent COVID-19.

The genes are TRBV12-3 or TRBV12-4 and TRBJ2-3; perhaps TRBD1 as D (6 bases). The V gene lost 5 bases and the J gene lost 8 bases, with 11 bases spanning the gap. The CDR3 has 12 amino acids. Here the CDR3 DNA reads TGTGCCAGCAGTCCTCAGGGGATTACGCAGTATTTT. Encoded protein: CASSPQGITQYF.

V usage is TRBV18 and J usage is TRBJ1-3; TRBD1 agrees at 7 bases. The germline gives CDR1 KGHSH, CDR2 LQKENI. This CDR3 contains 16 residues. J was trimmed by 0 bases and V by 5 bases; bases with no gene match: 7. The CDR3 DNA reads TGTGCCAGCTCATCCCTGGACAGGCACTCTGGAAACACCATATATTTT. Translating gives CASSSLDRHSGNTIYF.

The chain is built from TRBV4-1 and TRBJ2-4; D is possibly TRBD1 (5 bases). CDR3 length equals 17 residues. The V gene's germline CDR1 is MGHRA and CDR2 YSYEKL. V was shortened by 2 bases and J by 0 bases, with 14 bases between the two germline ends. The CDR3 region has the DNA TGCGCCAGCAGCCAACCAAGAGACAGTCTAGCCAAAAACATTCAGTACTTC. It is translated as CASSQPRDSLAKNIQYF.

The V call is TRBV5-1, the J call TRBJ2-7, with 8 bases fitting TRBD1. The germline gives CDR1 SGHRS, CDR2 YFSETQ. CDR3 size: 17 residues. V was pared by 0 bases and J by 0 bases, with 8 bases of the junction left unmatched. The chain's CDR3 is CASSLGDRIPSSYEQYF. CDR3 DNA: TGCGCCAGCAGCTTGGGGGACAGGATTCCGAGCTCCTACGAGCAGTACTTC. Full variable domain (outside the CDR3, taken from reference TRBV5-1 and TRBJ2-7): KAGVTQTPRYLIKTRGQQVTLSCSPISGHRSVSWYQQTPGQGLQFLFEYFSETQRNKGNFPGRFSGRQFSNSRSEMNVSTLELGDSALYLCASSLGDRIPSSYEQYFGPGTRLTVT.

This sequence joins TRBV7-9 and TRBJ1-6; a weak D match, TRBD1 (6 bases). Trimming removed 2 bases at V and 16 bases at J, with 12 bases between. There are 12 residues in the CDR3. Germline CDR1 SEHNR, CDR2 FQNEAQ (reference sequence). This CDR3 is CASSLSHRVLHF. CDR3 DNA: TGTGCCAGCAGCTTATCCCACAGGGTACTCCACTTT.